Described below is a single T cell receptor beta chain sequence and its context. Its cognate antigen is unknown. CDR3 size: 17 residues. These data come from a study of early T cells in non-severe SARS-CoV-2 infection. Overall study: Sequenced bulk RNA came from whole blood that was unsorted, and chains were unpaired. Findings and caveats of the study: Private and CD4 specificities were missed by VDJdb matching, skewed to anti-spike CD8.

The TCR library protocol was used to attach unique molecular identifiers. These identifiers were attached to individual cDNA molecules. One entry per CDR3 protein results from TCRdb running MiXCR on the 5' RACE reads. The sample holds fewer than 100,000 distinct CDR3 sequences; 13% are singletons and the top ten take under 2.5%. The sequence derives from an adult who was a healthcare worker with PCR-confirmed SARS-CoV-2 infection or an uninfected control (not recorded which). Sequenced sample: whole blood. The J gene is TRBJ2-7, the V gene TRBV12-2; the DNA was not compared with TRBD1, the D call given in the table. TRBV12-2 is a known pseudogene. CDR3 sequence (DNA): TGTGCAAGTCGCTTAGAAACCACAGGGTTTGGAGACTACGAGCAGTACTTC. Its translation is CASRLETTGFGDYEQYF.